This T cell receptor (beta chain) stems from a study of cytomegalovirus exposure and HLA in healthy donors. This CDR3 contains 14 residues. Trimming took off 4 bases at V and 3 bases at J, with 10 bases between the two ends. Germline CDR1 SGHTA, CDR2 FQGNSA. Study conclusions and caveats: According to an earlier analysis, most TCR beta V segments yielded productive rearrangements about 87% or about 30% of the time.

Notes on this clone: What it binds is not known.

PCR involved 60 Vbeta and 13 Jbeta primers. Here immunoSEQ multiplex PCR was the method, and the copy in TCRdb shows in-frame clones only, minus some. Altogether about 55,000 clones are present, 77% being singletons, with the ten largest covering around 2.4%. The material sequenced was PBMCs. The TCR comes from a female donor in good health and CMV-seronegative. This sequence joins TRBV7-2 and TRBJ1-5; D not resolved. The CDR3 DNA sequence: TGTGCCAGCAGCTACCAGATATCCAATCAGCCCCAGCATTTT. This sequence encodes CASSYQISNQPQHF.